The clone carrying this TCR beta chain was seen repeatedly, ten times or more. The antigen is unknown. In a multiplex PCR, 32 V and 13 J primers amplified TCR beta CDR3. TCRdb redid the calling of the multiplex PCR reads with MiXCR, one entry per CDR3 protein. The table shows about 5,000 distinct CDR3 sequences, with approximately 23% occurring only once. The CDR3 covers 15 residues. Germline CDR1 reads LNHDA; CDR2 reads SQIVND (reference sequence). The V gene end was trimmed by 2 bases and the J gene end by 4 bases; junction bases not matched to a gene: 5. The data were obtained in a study of immune heterogeneity within non-small cell lung tumors. For the study at large: It was found that the tumors were a few squamous cell carcinomas, under 13 non-squamous carcinomas and 1 not otherwise specified. Study-level points and caveats: Recurrence of identical dominant CDR3 beta clonotypes was observed across intrapatient tumor sites, concomitant with site-unique high-frequency clones. Different patients shared few of their high-frequency T-cell receptor beta clonotypes.

The template consisted of bulk tumor genomic DNA, with approximately 630 ng used per sample. Surgical sampling yielded several biopsies per primary tumor (spaced far apart). The cohort was untreated, with newly diagnosed non-small cell lung cancer undergoing curative surgery. The chain links TRBV19 to TRBJ2-1; the match to TRBD2 covers 7 bases. This TCR was recovered from a man aged 60 to 75 with non-small cell lung cancer. The specimen sequenced was lung tumor tissue. The CDR3 nucleotides read TGTGCCAGTAGTATACCCGGACTAGTATACAATGAGCAGTTCTTC. This gives the protein CASSIPGLVYNEQFF.